The subject of this entry is one T cell receptor beta chain. PCR primers comprised 60 Vbeta and 13 Jbeta primers. Repertoires were generated with immunoSEQ multiplex PCR, while TCRdb's copy carries only in-frame clones and drops some. The table shows more than 150,000 clones, with about four fifths occurring only once. This sample is part of a study of cytomegalovirus exposure and HLA in healthy donors. Germline CDR1 reads SGHRS; CDR2 reads YFSETQ. Trimming shortened V by 4 bases and J by 2 bases, and 21 bases separated the two germline ends. This CDR3 is built from 17 residues. The V and J genes are TRBV5-1 and TRBJ1-1, with D possibly matching TRBD1 (5 bases). Source material: PBMCs. The TCR was taken from a boy younger than 18 in good health and CMV-seronegative. As DNA, the CDR3 is TGCGCCAGCAGCCCCGTGCAGGGCCTTGTGTATAACACTGAAGCTTTCTTT. Its translation is CASSPVQGLVYNTEAFF.